This record covers a single T cell receptor (beta chain). Its antigen is unidentified. TCRdb reprocessed the 5' RACE reads and stores each CDR3 protein as one record, lacking DNA. Reported are over 350,000 distinct CDR3 sequences; the ten largest clones contain roughly 10%. The sample originates from a study of T cells expressing NK-cell markers. Background on the study: Investigators obtained TCR beta repertoires from sorted CD3+CD56+NKG2C+, CD3+CD56+NKG2C- and CD3+CD56-NKG2C+ T cells. With respect to HCMV, most of the eight sequenced donors were seropositive, and one was seronegative. Broader study findings: Several donors showed these clonotypes also leading the CD3+CD56-NKG2C+ fraction.

Looked up from germline, CDR1 is KGHSH and CDR2 is LQKENI. This CDR3 spans 13 amino acids. V gene TRBV18 combines with J gene TRBJ2-5. The specimen sequenced was blood T cells: a sorted CD56 or NKG2C T cell subset, CD4+ or CD8+ T cells, or bulk PBMC T cells (not recorded which). This clonotype originated in a woman between 50 and 59 years old in good health. CDR3 sequence: CASSPPSQETQYF.